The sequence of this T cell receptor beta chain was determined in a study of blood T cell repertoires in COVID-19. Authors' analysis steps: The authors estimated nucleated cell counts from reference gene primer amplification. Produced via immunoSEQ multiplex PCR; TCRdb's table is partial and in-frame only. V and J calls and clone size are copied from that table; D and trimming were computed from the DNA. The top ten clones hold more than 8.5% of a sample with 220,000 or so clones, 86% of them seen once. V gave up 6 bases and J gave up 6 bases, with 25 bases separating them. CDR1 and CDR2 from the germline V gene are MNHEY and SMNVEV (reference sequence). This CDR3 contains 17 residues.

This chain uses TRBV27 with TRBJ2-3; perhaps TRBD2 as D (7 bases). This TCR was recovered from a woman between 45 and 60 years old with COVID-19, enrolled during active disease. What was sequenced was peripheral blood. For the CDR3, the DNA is TGTGCCAGCAGCCGGGGAAGATGGGGGCCCGGGGGGGATACGCAGTATTTT. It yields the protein CASSRGRWGPGGDTQYF.